Given below is one TCR beta chain in context. Germline trimming cut 4 bases from V and 5 bases from J; bases unmatched to any gene: 7. CDR3 length: 17 amino acids. CDR1 and CDR2 from the germline V gene are MNHEY and SVGEGT. The data were obtained in a study of T cells in Graves' hyperthyroidism and ophthalmopathy. Diagnoses were made from clinical symptoms, serum measures (thyroxine and TRAb), thyroid ultrasound and orbital computed tomography. The PBMCs had their origin in approximately 10 ml of fresh peripheral blood. The investigators amplified TCR beta CDR3 regions from RNA transcripts. Initially, a first-round RT-PCR of the TCR CDR3 employed the HTBI primer set. MiXCR was run by TCRdb on the multiplex PCR reads, yielding one entry per CDR3 protein. This sample carries around 620,000 distinct CDR3 sequences, 14% of them seen once, and the ten largest clones take approximately 6.4%.

The specimen sequenced was blood. This sequence originates from a woman aged 18-29 years with Graves' ophthalmopathy. J is TRBJ2-3 and V is TRBV6-2 or TRBV6-3, with TRBD2 matching over 15 bases. As DNA, the CDR3 is TGTGCCAGCAGTTCTGGACTAGCGGGAGGGCCCGGAGATACGCAGTATTTT. It yields the protein CASSSGLAGGPGDTQYF.